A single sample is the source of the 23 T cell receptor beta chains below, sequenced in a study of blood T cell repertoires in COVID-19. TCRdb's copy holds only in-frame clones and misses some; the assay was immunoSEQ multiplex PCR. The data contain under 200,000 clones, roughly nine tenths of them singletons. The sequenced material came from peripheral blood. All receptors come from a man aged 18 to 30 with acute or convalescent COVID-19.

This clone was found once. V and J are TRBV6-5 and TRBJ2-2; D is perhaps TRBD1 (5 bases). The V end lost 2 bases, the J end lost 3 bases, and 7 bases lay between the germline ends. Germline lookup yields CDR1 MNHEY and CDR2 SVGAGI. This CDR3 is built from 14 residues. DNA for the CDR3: TGTGCCAGCAGTTACCCAGGGTACACCGGGGAGCTGTTTTTT. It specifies CASSYPGYTGELFF.

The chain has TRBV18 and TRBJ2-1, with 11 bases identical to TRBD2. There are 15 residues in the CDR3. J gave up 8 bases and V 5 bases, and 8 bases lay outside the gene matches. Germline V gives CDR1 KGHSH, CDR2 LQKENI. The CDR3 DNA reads TGTGCCAGCTCATCTCGACTAGCGGGGCGGGATGAGCAGTTCTTC. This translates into CASSSRLAGRDEQFF.

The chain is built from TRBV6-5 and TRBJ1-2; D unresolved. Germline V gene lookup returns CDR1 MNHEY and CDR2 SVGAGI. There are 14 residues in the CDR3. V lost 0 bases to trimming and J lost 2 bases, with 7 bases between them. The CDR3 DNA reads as TGTGCCAGCAGTTACTCCCCCCAGAACTATGGCTACACCTTC. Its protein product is CASSYSPQNYGYTF.

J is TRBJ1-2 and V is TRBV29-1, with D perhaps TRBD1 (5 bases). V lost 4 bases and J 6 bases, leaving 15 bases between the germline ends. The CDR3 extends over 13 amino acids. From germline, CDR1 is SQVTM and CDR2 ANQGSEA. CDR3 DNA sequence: TGCAGCGTTGTTGTAGGGGAAAGAAATGGCTACACCTTC. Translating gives CSVVVGERNGYTF.

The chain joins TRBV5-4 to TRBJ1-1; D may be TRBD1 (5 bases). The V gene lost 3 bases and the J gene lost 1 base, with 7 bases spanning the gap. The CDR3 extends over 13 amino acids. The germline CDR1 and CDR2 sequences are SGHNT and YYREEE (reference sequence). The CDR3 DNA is TGTGCCAGCAGCTCCAGGGAGAACACTGAAGCTTTCTTT. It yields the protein CASSSRENTEAFF. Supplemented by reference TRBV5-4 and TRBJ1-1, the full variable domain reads ETGVTQSPTHLIKTRGQQVTLRCSSQSGHNTVSWYQQALGQGPQFIFQYYREEENGRGNFPPRFSGLQFPNYSSELNVNALELDDSALYLCASSSRENTEAFFGQGTRLTVV.

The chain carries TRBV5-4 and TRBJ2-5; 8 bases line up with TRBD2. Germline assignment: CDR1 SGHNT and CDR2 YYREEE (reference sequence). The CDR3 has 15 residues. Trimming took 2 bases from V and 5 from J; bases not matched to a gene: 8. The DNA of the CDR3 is TGTGCCAGCAGCTTCCCCGGGGGGGATGAGGAGACCCAGTACTTC. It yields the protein CASSFPGGDEETQYF. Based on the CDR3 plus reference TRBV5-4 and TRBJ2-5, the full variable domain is ETGVTQSPTHLIKTRGQQVTLRCSSQSGHNTVSWYQQALGQGPQFIFQYYREEENGRGNFPPRFSGLQFPNYSSELNVNALELDDSALYLCASSFPGGDEETQYFGPGTRLLVL.

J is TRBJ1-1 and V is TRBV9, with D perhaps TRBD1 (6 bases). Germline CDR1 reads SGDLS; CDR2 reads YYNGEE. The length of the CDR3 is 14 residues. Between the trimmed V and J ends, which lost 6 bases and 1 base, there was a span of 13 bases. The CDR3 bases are TGTGCCAGCAACCAGGGGACCCCGAACACTGAAGCTTTCTTT. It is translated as CASNQGTPNTEAFF.

The CDR3 sequence is CASSPDRGRISNEKLFF. CDR3 in DNA: TGTGCCAGCTCACCCGACAGGGGGCGGATCTCTAATGAAAAACTGTTTTTT. The genes are TRBV18 and TRBJ1-4, with 10 bases lining up with TRBD1. J gave up 3 bases and V 3 bases, and 7 bases lay outside the gene matches. The CDR3 sequence is 17 residues long. Germline V CDR1 and CDR2: KGHSH, LQKENI.

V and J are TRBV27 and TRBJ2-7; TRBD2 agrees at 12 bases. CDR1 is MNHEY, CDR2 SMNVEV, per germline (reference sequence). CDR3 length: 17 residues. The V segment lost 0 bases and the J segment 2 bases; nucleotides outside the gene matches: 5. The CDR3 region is CASSLSLAGGQPYEQYV. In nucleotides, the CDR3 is TGTGCCAGCAGTTTATCCCTAGCGGGGGGGCAACCCTACGAGCAGTACGTC.

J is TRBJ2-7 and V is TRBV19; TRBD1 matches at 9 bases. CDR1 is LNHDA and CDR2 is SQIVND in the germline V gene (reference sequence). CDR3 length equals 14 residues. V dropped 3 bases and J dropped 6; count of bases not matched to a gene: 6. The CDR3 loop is CASSMGGQGGEQYF. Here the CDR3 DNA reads TGTGCCAGTAGTATGGGGGGACAGGGAGGCGAGCAGTACTTC.

The CDR3 is CASRRQGNTEAFF. DNA for the CDR3: TGTGCCAGCAGGCGACAGGGGAACACTGAAGCTTTCTTT. V is TRBV28 and J is TRBJ1-1; 7 bases fit TRBD1. CDR1 and CDR2 (germline): MDHEN, SYDVKM. This CDR3 contains 13 residues. V shed 6 bases and J 1 base; nucleotides not matched to a gene: 2.

The CDR3 loop is CAISTSGEETQYF. CDR3 bases: TGTGCCATCTCGACTAGCGGGGAAGAGACCCAGTACTTC. The gene calls are TRBV10-3 and TRBJ2-5, with 11 nucleotides matching TRBD2. Per the germline V gene, CDR1 is ENHRY and CDR2 is SYGVKD. The CDR3 covers 13 residues. V lost 8 bases and J lost 3; bases outside the gene matches: 2.

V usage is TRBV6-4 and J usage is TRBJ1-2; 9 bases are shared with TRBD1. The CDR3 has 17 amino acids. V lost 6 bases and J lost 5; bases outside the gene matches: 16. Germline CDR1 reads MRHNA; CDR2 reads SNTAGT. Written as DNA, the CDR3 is TGTGCCAGCAGGCCCGGGACAGGGTACATCGGAGATTATGGCTACACCTTC. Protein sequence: CASRPGTGYIGDYGYTF.

CDR3 in DNA: TGTGCCAGCAGCTCGGGACTCGCGACAGATACGCAGTATTTT. Translation gives CASSSGLATDTQYF. The chain is built from TRBV7-3 and TRBJ2-3, with a possible D match to TRBD2 (6 bases). Per the germline V gene, CDR1 is SGHTA and CDR2 is FQGTGA. Trimming took off 4 bases at V and 3 bases at J, with 11 bases between the two ends. CDR3 length equals 14 residues.

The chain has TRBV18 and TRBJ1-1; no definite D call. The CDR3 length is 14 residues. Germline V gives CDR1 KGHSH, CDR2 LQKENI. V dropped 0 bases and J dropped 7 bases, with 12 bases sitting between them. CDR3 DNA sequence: TGTGCCAGCTCACCACCAGCGCCCCCTAATGAAGCTTTCTTT. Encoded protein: CASSPPAPPNEAFF.

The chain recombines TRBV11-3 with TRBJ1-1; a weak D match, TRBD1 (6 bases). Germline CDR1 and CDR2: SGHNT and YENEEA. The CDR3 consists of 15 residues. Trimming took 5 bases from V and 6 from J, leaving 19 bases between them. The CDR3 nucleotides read TGTGCCAGCAGCCCTAGGAAACAGGGAAACGCTGAAGCTTTCTTT. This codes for CASSPRKQGNAEAFF.

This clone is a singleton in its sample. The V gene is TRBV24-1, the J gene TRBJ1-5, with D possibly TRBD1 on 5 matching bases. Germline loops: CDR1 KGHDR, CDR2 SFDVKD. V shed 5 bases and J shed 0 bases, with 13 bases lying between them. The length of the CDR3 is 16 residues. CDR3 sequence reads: CATSAKTAYSNQPQHF. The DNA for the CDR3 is TGTGCCACCAGTGCTAAGACAGCGTATAGCAATCAGCCCCAGCATTTT.

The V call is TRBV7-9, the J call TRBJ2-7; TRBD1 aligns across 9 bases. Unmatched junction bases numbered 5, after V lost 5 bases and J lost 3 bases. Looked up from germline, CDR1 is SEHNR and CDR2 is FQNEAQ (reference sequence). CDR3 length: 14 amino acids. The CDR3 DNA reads TGTGCCAGCAGCACGGGACAGGGAATCTACGAGCAGTACTTC. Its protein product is CASSTGQGIYEQYF.

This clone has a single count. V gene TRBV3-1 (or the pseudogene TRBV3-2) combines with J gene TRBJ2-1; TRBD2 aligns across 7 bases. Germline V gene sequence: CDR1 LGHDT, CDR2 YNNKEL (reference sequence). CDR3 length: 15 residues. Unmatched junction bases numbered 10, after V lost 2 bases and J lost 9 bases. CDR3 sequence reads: CASSQTLADGGEQFF. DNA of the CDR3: TGTGCCAGCAGCCAAACCCTAGCGGATGGGGGTGAGCAGTTCTTC.

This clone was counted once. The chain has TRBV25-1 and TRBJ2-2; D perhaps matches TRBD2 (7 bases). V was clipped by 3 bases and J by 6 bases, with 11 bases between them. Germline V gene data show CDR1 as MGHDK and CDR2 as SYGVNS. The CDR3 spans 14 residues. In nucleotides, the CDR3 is TGTGCCAGCAGTGAGGGGGGGCACGCCGGGGAGCTGTTTTTT. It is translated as CASSEGGHAGELFF.

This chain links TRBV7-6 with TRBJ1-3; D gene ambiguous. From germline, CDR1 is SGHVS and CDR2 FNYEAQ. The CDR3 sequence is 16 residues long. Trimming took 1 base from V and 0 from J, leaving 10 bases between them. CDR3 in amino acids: CASSLESTGSGNTIYF. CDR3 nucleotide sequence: TGTGCCAGCAGCTTAGAATCCACGGGCTCTGGAAACACCATATATTTT.

In DNA form, the CDR3 reads TGTGCCAGCAGCCACCTAGCGGGGGGGGACAATGAGCAGTTCTTC. Amino acids: CASSHLAGGDNEQFF. The V gene is TRBV3-1 (or the pseudogene TRBV3-2), the J gene TRBJ2-1; 12 bases line up with TRBD2. The CDR3 consists of 15 residues. The V and J ends lost 3 bases and 5 bases, in that order; junction bases with no gene match: 2. CDR1 is LGHDT and CDR2 is YNNKEL in the germline V gene (reference sequence).

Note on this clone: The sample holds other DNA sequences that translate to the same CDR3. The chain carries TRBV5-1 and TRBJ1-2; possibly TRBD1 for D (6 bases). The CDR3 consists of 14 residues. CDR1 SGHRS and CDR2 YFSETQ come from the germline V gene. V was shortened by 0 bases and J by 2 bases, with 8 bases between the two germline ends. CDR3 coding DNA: TGCGCCAGCAGCTTGGCCACAGGGAACTATGGCTACACCTTC. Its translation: CASSLATGNYGYTF.